Listed here are 21 T cell receptor beta chains from one sample, sequenced in a study of T-cell memory formation after mild COVID-19. TCRdb used MiXCR to reprocess the 5' RACE reads, holding one entry per CDR3 protein. The sample records 300,000 to 400,000 distinct CDR3 sequences, roughly 15% being singletons. The sample was PBMCs or a T cell subset sorted from them (not recorded which). The receptors shown here come from a man aged 18 to 29 who had mild COVID-19 (a few samples of this study predate the infection). Cell type and time point are not known.

This clonotype was seen only a few times. The chain has TRBV5-6 and TRBJ1-2; D unclear. Trimming took off 6 bases at V and 5 bases at J, with 11 bases between the two ends. The CDR3 length is 12 residues. The V gene's germline CDR1 is SGHDT and CDR2 YYEEEE. The CDR3 region has the DNA TGTGCCAGCACCCGGGGTAGTTATGGCTACACCTTC. Amino acid sequence: CASTRGSYGYTF.

The chain employs TRBV5-1 and TRBJ1-2; 8 bases match TRBD1. Germline CDR1 reads SGHRS; CDR2 reads YFSETQ. V dropped 2 bases and J dropped 7; count of bases not matched to a gene: 7. This CDR3 has 14 residues. As DNA, the CDR3 is TGCGCCAGCAGCTTAGAGACAGGGGCATTTGGCTACACCTTC. It translates to CASSLETGAFGYTF.

The chain uses TRBV6-2 or TRBV6-3 and TRBJ2-3; a weak D match, TRBD1 (5 bases). Germline assignment: CDR1 MNHEY and CDR2 SVGEGT. Trimming pared 5 bases from V and 4 bases from J, leaving 16 bases between. This CDR3 is 15 amino acids long. CDR3 DNA sequence: TGTGCCAGCAGTCCCCAGGCAGGGCAGGCAGATACGCAGTATTTT. It yields the protein CASSPQAGQADTQYF.

This clonotype was detected only a few times. The CDR3 protein is CASSPRLRTRNEQFF. For the CDR3, the DNA is TGTGCCAGCAGCCCCCGACTGAGGACTCGGAATGAGCAGTTCTTC. The chain combines TRBV21-1 with TRBJ2-1; TRBD2, the table's D call, lacks a check against the DNA. TRBV21-1 counts as a pseudogene. The CDR3 runs to 15 residues.

This clonotype was detected only a few times. This rearrangement joins TRBV18 to TRBJ2-5; 7 bases map to TRBD2. The germline gives CDR1 KGHSH, CDR2 LQKENI. The CDR3 is 16 residues long. V shed 5 bases and J 3 bases; nucleotides not matched to a gene: 12. Here the CDR3 DNA reads TGTGCCAGCTCAGCTCCCGGGACTAACCAAAAAGAGACCCAGTACTTC. Its protein is CASSAPGTNQKETQYF.

This clonotype has just a few counts. The chain employs TRBV18 and TRBJ2-7, with a weak D call TRBD1 (6 bases). Germline V CDR1 and CDR2: KGHSH, LQKENI. The V gene lost 3 bases and the J gene lost 1 base, with 22 bases spanning the gap. The CDR3 totals 18 residues. The chain's CDR3 is CASSPRPLGTQKSYEQYF. The CDR3 nucleotides are TGTGCCAGCTCACCCCGGCCCCTAGGGACACAAAAATCCTACGAGCAGTACTTC.

The genes are TRBV7-2 and TRBJ2-3; 8 positions agree with TRBD2. This CDR3 region has 15 residues. J was trimmed by 3 bases and V by 4 bases; bases with no gene match: 6. Germline V gene sequence: CDR1 SGHTA, CDR2 FQGNSA. Here the CDR3 reads CASSSPAGETDTQYF. The CDR3 DNA sequence: TGTGCCAGCAGCTCGCCAGCGGGAGAAACAGATACGCAGTATTTT. The full variable domain, with the rest looked up from reference TRBV7-2 and TRBJ2-3, is GAGVSQSPSNKVTEKGKDVELRCDPISGHTALYWYRQSLGQGLEFLIYFQGNSAPDKSGLPSDRFSAERTGGSVSTLTIQRTQQEDSAVYLCASSSPAGETDTQYFGPGTRLTVL.

The chain joins TRBV6-2 or TRBV6-3 to TRBJ1-6, with TRBD1 matching 9 bases. Per the germline V gene, CDR1 is MNHEY and CDR2 is SVGEGT. The CDR3 sequence is 13 residues long. The V gene end was trimmed by 7 bases and the J gene end by 6 bases; junction bases not matched to a gene: 1. CDR3: CASTTGGNSPLHF. CDR3 bases: TGTGCCAGCACGACAGGGGGTAATTCACCCCTCCACTTT.

The chain couples TRBV25-1 to TRBJ2-6, with TRBD1 matching 9 bases. J was trimmed by 0 bases and V by 4 bases; bases with no gene match: 7. CDR1 is MGHDK and CDR2 is SYGVNS in the germline V gene. The length of the CDR3 is 18 residues. CDR3 nucleotides: TGTGCCAGCAGTGGGAGGGACAGGGTACACTCTGGGGCCAACGTCCTGACTTTC. Translation gives CASSGRDRVHSGANVLTF.

The J gene is TRBJ2-5, the V gene TRBV9, with 11 bases lining up with TRBD2. Germline trimming cut 2 bases from V and 5 bases from J; bases unmatched to any gene: 5. CDR1 SGDLS and CDR2 YYNGEE come from the germline V gene. This CDR3 has 15 amino acids. The CDR3 sequence: CASSVSGGALETQYF. CDR3 coding DNA: TGTGCCAGCAGCGTTAGCGGGGGGGCTTTGGAGACCCAGTACTTC.

The chain recombines TRBV6-6 with TRBJ2-7; the match to TRBD2 covers 8 bases. Germline trimming cut 2 bases from V and 2 bases from J; bases unmatched to any gene: 5. The V gene's germline CDR1 is MNHNY and CDR2 SVGAGI (reference sequence). The CDR3 spans 15 residues. CDR3 bases: TGTGCCAGCAGTTACAGGGCGGGGGGTCCCTACGAGCAGTACTTC. Amino acids: CASSYRAGGPYEQYF.

In this sample, this clonotype turned up a few times. The chain carries TRBV7-9 and TRBJ1-2, with 8 bases aligning to TRBD1. V dropped 6 bases and J dropped 8; count of bases not matched to a gene: 5. The germline CDR1 and CDR2 sequences are SEHNR and FQNEAQ (reference sequence). This CDR3 region has 12 residues. The CDR3 spells CASSRRGQGYTF. The CDR3 DNA reads as TGTGCCAGCAGTCGCAGGGGGCAAGGCTACACCTTC.

This clonotype was found a few times. The chain joins TRBV5-1 to TRBJ1-2; TRBD1 matches at 8 bases. CDR1 and CDR2 (germline): SGHRS, YFSETQ. Trimming cost V 7 bases and J 4 bases; bases outside gene matches: 15. The CDR3 loop spans 16 amino acids. CDR3 region: CASRIQTGAGGYGYTF. CDR3 nucleotide sequence: TGCGCCAGCCGGATACAGACAGGGGCAGGTGGCTATGGCTACACCTTC. Full variable domain (missing parts from reference TRBV5-1 and TRBJ1-2): KAGVTQTPRYLIKTRGQQVTLSCSPISGHRSVSWYQQTPGQGLQFLFEYFSETQRNKGNFPGRFSGRQFSNSRSEMNVSTLELGDSALYLCASRIQTGAGGYGYTFGSGTRLTVV.

The chain is built from TRBV7-9 and TRBJ1-5; TRBD1 matches at 10 bases. The trim removed 8 bases at V and 7 bases at J, leaving 2 bases unmatched. The CDR3 totals 12 residues. Germline lookup yields CDR1 SEHNR and CDR2 FQNEAQ (reference sequence). CDR3 sequence reads: CASGTGVQPQHF. The CDR3 DNA reads as TGTGCCAGCGGGACAGGGGTCCAGCCCCAGCATTTT. Full variable domain (outside the CDR3, taken from reference TRBV7-9 and TRBJ1-5): DTGVSQNPRHKITKRGQNVTFRCDPISEHNRLYWYRQTLGQGPEFLTYFQNEAQLEKSRLLSDRFSAERPKGSFSTLEIQRTEQGDSAMYLCASGTGVQPQHFGDGTRLSIL.

V is TRBV25-1 and J is TRBJ1-5; TRBD1 matches at 9 bases. The length of the CDR3 is 16 residues. The germline V gene has CDR1 MGHDK and CDR2 SYGVNS. The V segment lost 6 bases and the J segment 2 bases; nucleotides outside the gene matches: 8. In nucleotides, the CDR3 is TGTGCCAGCAGCACAGGGGGCGGGTATGGCAATCAGCCCCAGCATTTT. Translating gives CASSTGGGYGNQPQHF.

This clonotype was detected only a few times. The V and J genes are TRBV6-1 and TRBJ2-5; no firm D call. Germline V gene data show CDR1 as MNHNS and CDR2 as SASEGT. V was pared by 8 bases and J by 2 bases, with 6 bases between. The CDR3 is 11 amino acids. DNA of the CDR3: TGTGCCAGCGGGTCTCAAGAGACCCAGTACTTC. As protein: CASGSQETQYF.

This rearrangement joins TRBV6-2 or TRBV6-3 to TRBJ2-4; maybe TRBD1 (5 bases). This CDR3 is built from 16 residues. Trimming removed 0 bases from V and 6 bases from J, with 15 bases in between. From germline, CDR1 is MNHEY and CDR2 SVGEGT. CDR3 amino acids: CASSYSKYDRRNIQYF. The CDR3 region has the DNA TGTGCCAGCAGTTACTCGAAGTACGACAGAAGAAACATTCAGTACTTC.

The V call is TRBV7-8, the J call TRBJ2-3, with D maybe TRBD1 (6 bases). CDR1 is SGHVS and CDR2 is FQNEAQ in the germline V gene. The CDR3 spans 18 residues. V lost 1 base and J lost 0, with 17 bases in between. In DNA, the CDR3 is TGTGCCAGCAGCTTAGATTTGGACAGTTACTATAGCACAGATACGCAGTATTTT. As protein: CASSLDLDSYYSTDTQYF.

A few counts support this clonotype. The gene calls are TRBV6-2 or TRBV6-3 and TRBJ2-2; no reliable D call. Germline values: CDR1 MNHEY, CDR2 SVGEGT. The CDR3 is made up of 13 amino acids. V shed 11 bases and J shed 2 bases, with 12 bases lying between them. DNA of the CDR3: TGTGCCGGAAGGCAAAGAAACACCGGGGAGCTGTTTTTT. Translating it yields CAGRQRNTGELFF.

At least ten counts were recorded for this clonotype. The chain is built from TRBV5-5 and TRBJ2-3, with D uncertain. V gave up 4 bases and J gave up 2 bases, with 14 bases separating them. This CDR3 region has 15 residues. Per the germline V gene, CDR1 is SGHKS and CDR2 is YYEKEE (reference sequence). CDR3 nucleotides: TGTGCCAGCAGCGTGGGCGCGGCTGACACAGATACGCAGTATTTT. Translating it yields CASSVGAADTDTQYF.

This clonotype came up many times. The rearrangement joins TRBV28 to TRBJ2-1, with D possibly called TRBD1 or TRBD2 (5 bases each). Per germline, CDR1 MDHEN and CDR2 SYDVKM. V was clipped by 8 bases and J by 4 bases, with 18 bases between them. CDR3 size: 15 residues. The CDR3 sequence is CASGRYRDGYNEQFF. Written as DNA, the CDR3 is TGTGCCAGCGGAAGATACCGGGACGGTTACAATGAGCAGTTCTTC.